This T cell receptor delta chain appears in the sequencing data of a study of gamma delta lymphoproliferative disorders and STAT genes. This clone was detected only a few times. A read error is likely here: a far larger clone is one base away. The sample has other DNA sequences that encode this CDR3 too. TCRdb reanalysed the multiplex PCR reads via CATT. The sample holds some 3,100 delta-chain clones, around 1.2% seen once. The receptor sequences were amplified from genomic DNA of peripheral blood mononuclear cells. From germline, CDR1 is GEAIGNYY and CDR2 EKD. The V and J ends lost 1 base and 3 bases, in that order; junction bases with no gene match: 21. The CDR3 sequence is 21 residues long.

V is TRDV2 and J is TRDJ1, with 11 bases lining up with TRDD3. This receptor was taken from a human donor in good health. The source material was blood. The CDR3 DNA is TGTGCCTGTGACACTGTCTCGACGGACAGGGTTTACTGGGGGATATCCGATAAACTCATCTTT. This encodes CACDTVSTDRVYWGISDKLIF.